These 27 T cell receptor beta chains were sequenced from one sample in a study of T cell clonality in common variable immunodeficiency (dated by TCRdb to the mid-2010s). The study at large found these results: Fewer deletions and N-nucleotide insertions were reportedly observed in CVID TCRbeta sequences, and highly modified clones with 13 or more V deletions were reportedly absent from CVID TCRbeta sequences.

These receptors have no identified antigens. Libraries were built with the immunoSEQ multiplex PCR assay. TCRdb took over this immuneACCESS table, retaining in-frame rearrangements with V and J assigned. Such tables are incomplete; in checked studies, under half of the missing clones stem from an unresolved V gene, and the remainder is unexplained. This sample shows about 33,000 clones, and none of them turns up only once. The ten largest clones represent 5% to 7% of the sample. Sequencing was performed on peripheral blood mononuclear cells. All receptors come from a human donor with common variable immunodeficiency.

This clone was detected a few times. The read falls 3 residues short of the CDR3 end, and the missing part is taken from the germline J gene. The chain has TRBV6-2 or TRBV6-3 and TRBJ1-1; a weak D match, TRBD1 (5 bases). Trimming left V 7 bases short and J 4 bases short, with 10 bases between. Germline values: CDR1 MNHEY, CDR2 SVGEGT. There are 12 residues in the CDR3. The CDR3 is CASNRRGTEAFF. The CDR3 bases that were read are TGTGCCAGCAACAGGAGGGGCACTGAA.

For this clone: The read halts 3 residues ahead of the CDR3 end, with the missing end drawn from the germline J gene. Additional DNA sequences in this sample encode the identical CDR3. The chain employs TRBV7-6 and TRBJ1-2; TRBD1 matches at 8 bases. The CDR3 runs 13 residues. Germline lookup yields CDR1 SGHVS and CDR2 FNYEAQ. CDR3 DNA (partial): TGTGCCAGCAGCTTGGACAGGGTGAGCGGC. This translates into CASSLDRVSG. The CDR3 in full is CASSLDRVSGYTF. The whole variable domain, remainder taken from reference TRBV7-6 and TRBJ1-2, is GAGVSQSPRYKVTKRGQDVALRCDPISGHVSLYWYRQALGQGPEFLTYFNYEAQQDKSGLPNDRFSAERPEGSISTLTIQRTEQRDSAMYRCASSLDRVSGYTFGSGTRLTVV.

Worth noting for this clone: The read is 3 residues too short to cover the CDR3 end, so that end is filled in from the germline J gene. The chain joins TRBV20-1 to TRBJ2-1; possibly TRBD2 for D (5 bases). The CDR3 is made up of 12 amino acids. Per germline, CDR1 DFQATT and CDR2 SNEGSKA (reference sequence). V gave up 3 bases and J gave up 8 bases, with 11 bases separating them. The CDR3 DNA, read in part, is TGCAGTGCTAGGTCTACTAGTCATGAG. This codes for CSARSTSHE. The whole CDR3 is CSARSTSHEQFF.

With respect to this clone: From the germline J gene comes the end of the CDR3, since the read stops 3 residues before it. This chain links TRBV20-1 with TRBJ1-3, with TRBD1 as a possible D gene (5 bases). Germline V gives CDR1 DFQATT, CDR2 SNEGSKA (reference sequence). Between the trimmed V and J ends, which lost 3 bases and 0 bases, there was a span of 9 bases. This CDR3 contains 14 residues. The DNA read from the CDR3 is TGCAGTGCTAGTCAGGGACTCTCTGGAAACACC. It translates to CSASQGLSGNT. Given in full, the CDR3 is CSASQGLSGNTIYF.

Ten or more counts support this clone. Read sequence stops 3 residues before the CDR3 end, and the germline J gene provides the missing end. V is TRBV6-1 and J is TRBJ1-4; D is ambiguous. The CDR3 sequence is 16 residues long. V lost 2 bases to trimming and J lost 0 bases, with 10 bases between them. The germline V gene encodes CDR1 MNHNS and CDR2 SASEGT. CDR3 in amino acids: CASSESVTATNEKLFF. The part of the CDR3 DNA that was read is TGTGCCAGCAGTGAATCCGTAACGGCAACTAATGAAAAA.

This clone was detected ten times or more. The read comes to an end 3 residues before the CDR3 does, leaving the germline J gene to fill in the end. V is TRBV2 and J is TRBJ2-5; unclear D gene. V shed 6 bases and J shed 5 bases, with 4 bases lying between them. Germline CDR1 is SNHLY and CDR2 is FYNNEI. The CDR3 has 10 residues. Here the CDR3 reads CASRRETQYF. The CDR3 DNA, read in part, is TGTGCCAGCAGGAGGGAGACC. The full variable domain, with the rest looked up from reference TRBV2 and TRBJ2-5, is EPEVTQTPSHQVTQMGQEVILRCVPISNHLYFYWYRQILGQKVEFLVSFYNNEISEKSEIFDDQFSVERPDGSNFTLKIRSTKLEDSAMYFCASRRETQYFGPGTRLLVL.

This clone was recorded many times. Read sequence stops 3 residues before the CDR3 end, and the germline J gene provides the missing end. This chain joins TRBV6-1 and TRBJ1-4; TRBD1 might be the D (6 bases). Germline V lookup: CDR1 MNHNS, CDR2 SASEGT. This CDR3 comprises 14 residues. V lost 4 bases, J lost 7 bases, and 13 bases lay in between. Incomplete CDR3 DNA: TGTGCCAGCAGTGGAGGGGGGGTAGGTGAAAAA. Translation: CASSGGGVGEK. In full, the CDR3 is CASSGGGVGEKLFF.

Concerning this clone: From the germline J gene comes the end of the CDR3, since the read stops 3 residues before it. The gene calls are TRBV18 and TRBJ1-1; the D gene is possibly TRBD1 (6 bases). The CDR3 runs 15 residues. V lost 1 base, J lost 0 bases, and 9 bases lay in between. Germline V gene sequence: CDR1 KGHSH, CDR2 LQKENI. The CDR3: CASSPHSGVNTEAFF. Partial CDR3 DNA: TGTGCCAGCTCACCACACTCAGGGGTGAACACTGAA.

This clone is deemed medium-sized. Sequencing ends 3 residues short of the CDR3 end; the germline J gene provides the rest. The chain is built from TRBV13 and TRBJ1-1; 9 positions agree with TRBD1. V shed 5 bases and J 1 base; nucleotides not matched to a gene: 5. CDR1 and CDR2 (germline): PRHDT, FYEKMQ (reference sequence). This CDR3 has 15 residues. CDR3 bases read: TGTGCCAGCAGCCTCAGGACAGGGGCGAACACTGAA. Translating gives CASSLRTGANTE. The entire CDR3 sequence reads CASSLRTGANTEAFF.

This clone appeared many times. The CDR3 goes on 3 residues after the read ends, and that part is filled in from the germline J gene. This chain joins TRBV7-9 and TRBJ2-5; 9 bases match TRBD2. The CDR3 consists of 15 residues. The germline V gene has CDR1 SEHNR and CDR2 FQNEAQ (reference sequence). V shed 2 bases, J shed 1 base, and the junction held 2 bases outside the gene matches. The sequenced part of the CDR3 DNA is TGTGCCAGCAGCTTATCTAGCGGGGCCCAAGAGACC. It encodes CASSLSSGAQET. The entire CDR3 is CASSLSSGAQETQYF.

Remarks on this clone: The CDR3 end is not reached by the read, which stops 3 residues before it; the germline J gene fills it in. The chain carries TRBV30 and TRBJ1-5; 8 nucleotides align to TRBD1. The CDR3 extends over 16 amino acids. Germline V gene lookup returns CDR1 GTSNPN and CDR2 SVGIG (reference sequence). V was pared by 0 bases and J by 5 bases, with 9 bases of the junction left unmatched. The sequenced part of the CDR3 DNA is TGTGCCTGGAGTGTACCGGGGGACAGGAGCGATCAGCCC. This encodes CAWSVPGDRSDQP. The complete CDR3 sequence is CAWSVPGDRSDQPQHF.

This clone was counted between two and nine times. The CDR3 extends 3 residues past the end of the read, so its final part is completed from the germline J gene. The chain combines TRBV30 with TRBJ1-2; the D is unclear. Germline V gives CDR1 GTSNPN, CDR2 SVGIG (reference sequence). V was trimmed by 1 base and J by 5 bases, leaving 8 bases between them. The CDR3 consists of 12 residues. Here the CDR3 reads CAWSEGRYGYTF. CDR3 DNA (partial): TGTGCCTGGAGTGAGGGCAGGTATGGC. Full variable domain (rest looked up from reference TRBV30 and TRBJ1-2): SQTIHQWPATLVQPVGSPLSLECTVEGTSNPNLYWYRQAAGRGLQLLFYSVGIGQISSEVPQNLSASRPQDRQFILSSKKLLLSDSGFYLCAWSEGRYGYTFGSGTRLTVV.

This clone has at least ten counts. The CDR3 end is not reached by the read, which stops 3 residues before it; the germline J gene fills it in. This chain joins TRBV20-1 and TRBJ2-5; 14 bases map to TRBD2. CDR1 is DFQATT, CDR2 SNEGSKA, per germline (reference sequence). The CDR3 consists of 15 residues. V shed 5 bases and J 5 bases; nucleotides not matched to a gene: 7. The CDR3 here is CSAGTSGGRRETQYF. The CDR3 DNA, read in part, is TGCAGTGCTGGGACTAGCGGGGGCCGGAGGGAGACC.

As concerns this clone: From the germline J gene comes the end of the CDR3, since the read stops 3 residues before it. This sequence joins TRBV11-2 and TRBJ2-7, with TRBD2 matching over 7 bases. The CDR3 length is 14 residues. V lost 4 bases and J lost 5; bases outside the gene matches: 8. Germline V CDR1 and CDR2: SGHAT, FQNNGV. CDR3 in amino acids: CASSSGLLANEQYF. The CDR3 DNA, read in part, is TGTGCCAGCAGCTCGGGACTACTAGCCAACGAG.

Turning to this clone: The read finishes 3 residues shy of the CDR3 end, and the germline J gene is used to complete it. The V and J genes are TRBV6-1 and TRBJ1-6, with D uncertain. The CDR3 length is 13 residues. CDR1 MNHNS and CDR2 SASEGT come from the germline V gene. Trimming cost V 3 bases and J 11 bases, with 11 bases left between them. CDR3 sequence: CASSDAGSPPLHF. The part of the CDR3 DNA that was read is TGTGCCAGCAGTGACGCAGGCAGTCCACCC.

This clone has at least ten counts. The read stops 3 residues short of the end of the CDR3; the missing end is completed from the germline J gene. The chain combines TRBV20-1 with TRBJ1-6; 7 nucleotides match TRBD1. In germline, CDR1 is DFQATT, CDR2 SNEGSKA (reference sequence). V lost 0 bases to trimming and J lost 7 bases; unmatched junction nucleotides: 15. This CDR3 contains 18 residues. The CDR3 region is CSARDPDSARGGNSPLHF. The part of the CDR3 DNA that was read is TGCAGTGCTAGAGATCCGGACAGCGCCCGAGGGGGCAATTCACCC.

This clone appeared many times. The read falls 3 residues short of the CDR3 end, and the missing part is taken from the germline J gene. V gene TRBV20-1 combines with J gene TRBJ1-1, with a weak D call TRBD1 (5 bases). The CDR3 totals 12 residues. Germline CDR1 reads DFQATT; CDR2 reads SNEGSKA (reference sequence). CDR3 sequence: CSASQDTAEAFF. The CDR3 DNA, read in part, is TGCAGTGCTAGTCAGGACACTGCGGAA.

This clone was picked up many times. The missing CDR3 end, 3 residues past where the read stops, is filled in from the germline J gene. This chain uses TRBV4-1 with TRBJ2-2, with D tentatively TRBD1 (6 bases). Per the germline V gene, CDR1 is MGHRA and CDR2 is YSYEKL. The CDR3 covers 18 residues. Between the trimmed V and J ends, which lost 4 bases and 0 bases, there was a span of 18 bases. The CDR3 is CASSRFRGSLANTGELFF. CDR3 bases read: TGCGCCAGCAGCCGCTTTAGGGGGAGCCTCGCGAACACCGGGGAG.

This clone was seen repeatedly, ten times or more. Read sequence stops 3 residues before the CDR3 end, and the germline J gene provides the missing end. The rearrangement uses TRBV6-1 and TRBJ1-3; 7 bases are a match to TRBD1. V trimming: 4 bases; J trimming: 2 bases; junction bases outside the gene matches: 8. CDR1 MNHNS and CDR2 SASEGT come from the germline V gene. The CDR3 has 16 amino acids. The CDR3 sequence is CASSGGWTGTGNTIYF. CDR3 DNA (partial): TGTGCCAGCAGTGGGGGGTGGACAGGCACTGGAAACACC.

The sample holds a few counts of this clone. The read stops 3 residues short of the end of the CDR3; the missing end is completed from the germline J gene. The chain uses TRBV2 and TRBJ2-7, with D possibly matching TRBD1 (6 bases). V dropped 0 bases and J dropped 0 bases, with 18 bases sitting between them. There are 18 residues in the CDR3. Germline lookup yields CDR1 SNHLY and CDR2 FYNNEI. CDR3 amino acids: CASSEAGSGDTISYEQYF. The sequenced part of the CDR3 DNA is TGTGCCAGCAGTGAAGCGGGAAGTGGGGACACCATCTCCTACGAG.

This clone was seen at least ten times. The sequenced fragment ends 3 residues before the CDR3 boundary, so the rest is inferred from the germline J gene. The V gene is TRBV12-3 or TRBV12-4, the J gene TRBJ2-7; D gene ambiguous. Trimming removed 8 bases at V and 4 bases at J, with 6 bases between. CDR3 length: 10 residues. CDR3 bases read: TGTGCCAGCGCCCTATACGAG. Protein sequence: CASALYE. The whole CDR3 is CASALYEQYF.

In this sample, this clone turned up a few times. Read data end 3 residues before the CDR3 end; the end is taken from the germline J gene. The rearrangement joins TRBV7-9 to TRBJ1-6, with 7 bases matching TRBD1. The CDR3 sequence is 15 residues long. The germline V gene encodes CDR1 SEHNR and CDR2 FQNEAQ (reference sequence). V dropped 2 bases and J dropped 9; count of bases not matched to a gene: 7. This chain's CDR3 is CASSLSTGVGSPLHF. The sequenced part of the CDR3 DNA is TGTGCCAGCAGCTTATCTACAGGGGTTGGTTCACCC.

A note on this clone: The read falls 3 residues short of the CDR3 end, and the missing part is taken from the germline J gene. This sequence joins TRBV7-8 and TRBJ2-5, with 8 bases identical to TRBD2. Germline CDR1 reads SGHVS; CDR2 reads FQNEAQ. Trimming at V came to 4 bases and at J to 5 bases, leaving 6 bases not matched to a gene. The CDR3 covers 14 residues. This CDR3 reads CASSSGGEEETQYF. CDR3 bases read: TGTGCCAGCAGCTCGGGAGGGGAGGAGGAGACC. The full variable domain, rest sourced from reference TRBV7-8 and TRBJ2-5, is GAGVSQSPRYKVAKRGQDVALRCDPISGHVSLFWYQQALGQGPEFLTYFQNEAQLDKSGLPSDRFFAERPEGSVSTLKIQRTQQEDSAVYLCASSSGGEEETQYFGPGTRLLVL.

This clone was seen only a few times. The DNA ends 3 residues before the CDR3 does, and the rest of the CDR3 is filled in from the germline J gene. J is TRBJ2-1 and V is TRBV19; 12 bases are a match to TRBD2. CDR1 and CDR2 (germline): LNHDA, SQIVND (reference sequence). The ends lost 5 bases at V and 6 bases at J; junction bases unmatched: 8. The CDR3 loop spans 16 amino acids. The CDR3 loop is CASSAPSGGAANEQFF. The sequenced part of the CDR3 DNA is TGTGCCAGTAGTGCACCTAGCGGGGGGGCGGCCAATGAG.

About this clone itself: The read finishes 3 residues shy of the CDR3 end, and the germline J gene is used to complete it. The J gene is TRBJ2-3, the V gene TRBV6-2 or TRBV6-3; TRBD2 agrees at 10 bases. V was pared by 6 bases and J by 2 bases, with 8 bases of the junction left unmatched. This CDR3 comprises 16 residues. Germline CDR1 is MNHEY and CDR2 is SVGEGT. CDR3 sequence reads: CASSRLAGAPTDTQYF. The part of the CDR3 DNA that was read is TGTGCCAGCAGCCGCCTAGCGGGGGCCCCCACAGATACG.

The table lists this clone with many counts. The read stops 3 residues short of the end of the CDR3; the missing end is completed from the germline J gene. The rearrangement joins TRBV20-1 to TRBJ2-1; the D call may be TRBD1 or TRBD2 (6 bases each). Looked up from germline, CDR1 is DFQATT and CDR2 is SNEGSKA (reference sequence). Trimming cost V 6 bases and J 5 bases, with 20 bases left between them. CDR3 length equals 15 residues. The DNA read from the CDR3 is TGCAGTGCCGAGAGGCGGAGGGGGTTCGACAATGAG. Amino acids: CSAERRRGFDNE. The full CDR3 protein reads CSAERRRGFDNEQFF.

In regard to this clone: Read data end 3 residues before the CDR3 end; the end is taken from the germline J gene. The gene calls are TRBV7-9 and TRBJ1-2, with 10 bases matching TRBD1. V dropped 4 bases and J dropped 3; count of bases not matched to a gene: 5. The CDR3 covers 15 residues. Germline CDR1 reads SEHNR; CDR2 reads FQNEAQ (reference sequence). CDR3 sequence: CASSYLGQGDYGYTF. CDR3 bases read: TGTGCCAGCAGCTACCTAGGACAGGGGGACTATGGC.